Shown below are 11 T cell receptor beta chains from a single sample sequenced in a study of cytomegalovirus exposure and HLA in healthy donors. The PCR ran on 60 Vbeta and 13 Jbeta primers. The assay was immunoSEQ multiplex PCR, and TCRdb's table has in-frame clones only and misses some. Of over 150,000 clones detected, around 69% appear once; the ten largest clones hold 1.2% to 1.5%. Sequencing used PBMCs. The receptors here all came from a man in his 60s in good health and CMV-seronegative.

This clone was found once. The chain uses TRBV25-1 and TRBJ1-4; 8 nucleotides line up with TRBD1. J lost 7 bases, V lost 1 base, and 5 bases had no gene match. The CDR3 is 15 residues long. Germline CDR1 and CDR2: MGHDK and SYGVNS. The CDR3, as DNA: TGTGCCAGCAGTGAATTCGGCAGGGGGCGTGAAAAACTGTTTTTT. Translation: CASSEFGRGREKLFF. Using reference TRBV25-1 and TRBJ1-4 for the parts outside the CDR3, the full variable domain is EADIYQTPRYLVIGTGKKITLECSQTMGHDKMYWYQQDPGMELHLIHYSYGVNSTEKGDLSSESTVSRIRTEHFPLTLESARPSHTSQYLCASSEFGRGREKLFFGSGTQLSVL.

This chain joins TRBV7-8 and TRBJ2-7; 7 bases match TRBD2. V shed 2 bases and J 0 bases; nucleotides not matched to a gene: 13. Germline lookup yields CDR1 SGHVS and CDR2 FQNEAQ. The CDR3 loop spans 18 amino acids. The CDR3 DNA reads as TGTGCCAGCAGCTTACGAATCACTAGCGTCCGAAGCTCCTACGAGCAGTACTTC. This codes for CASSLRITSVRSSYEQYF.

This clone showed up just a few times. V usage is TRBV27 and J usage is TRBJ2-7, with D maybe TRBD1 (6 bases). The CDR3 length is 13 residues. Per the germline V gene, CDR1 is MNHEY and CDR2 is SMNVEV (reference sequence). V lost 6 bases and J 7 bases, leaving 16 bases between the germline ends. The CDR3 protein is CASRIQGWGEQYF. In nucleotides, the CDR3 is TGTGCCAGCAGAATACAGGGCTGGGGTGAGCAGTACTTC.

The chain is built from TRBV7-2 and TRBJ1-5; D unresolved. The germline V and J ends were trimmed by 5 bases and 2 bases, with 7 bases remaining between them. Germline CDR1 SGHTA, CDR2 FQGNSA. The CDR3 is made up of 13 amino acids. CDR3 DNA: TGTGCCAGCAGCCCCACAGGCAATCAGCCCCAGCATTTT. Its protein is CASSPTGNQPQHF.

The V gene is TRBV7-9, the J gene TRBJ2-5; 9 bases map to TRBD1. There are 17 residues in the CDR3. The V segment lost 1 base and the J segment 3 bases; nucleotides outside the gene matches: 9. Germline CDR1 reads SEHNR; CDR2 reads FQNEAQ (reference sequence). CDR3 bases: TGTGCCAGCAGCTTAGGGTCGGGGACAGGGCTTAAAGAGACCCAGTACTTC. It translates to CASSLGSGTGLKETQYF.

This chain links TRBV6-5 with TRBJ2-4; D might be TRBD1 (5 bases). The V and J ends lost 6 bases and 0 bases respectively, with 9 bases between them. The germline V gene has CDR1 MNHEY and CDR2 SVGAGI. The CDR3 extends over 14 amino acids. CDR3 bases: TGTGCCAGCAGCCAGGGTAGAGCCAAAAACATTCAGTACTTC. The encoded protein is CASSQGRAKNIQYF.

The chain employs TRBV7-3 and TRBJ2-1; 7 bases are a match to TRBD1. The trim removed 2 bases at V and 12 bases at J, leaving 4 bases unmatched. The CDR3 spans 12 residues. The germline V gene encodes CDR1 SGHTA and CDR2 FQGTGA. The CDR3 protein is CASSLLGQRQFF. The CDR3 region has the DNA TGTGCCAGCAGCTTATTGGGACAGCGGCAGTTCTTC.

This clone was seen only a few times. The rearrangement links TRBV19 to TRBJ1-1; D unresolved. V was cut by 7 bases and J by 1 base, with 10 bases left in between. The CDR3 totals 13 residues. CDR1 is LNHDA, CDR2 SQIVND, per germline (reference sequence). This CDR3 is CASTLGRNTEAFF. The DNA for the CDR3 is TGTGCCAGTACCCTAGGGAGGAACACTGAAGCTTTCTTT.

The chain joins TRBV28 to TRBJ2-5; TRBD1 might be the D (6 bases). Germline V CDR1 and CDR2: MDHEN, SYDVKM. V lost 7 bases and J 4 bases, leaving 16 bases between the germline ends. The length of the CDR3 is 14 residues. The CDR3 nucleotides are TGTGCCAGCACTACCGGGACATACCTAGAGACCCAGTACTTC. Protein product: CASTTGTYLETQYF.

This chain's CDR3 is CAIKLAGAGEQYF. DNA of the CDR3: TGTGCCATCAAACTAGCGGGAGCGGGAGAGCAGTACTTC. The chain joins TRBV10-3 to TRBJ2-7, with 11 bases lining up with TRBD2. This CDR3 region has 13 residues. CDR1 and CDR2 from the germline V gene are ENHRY and SYGVKD. J was trimmed by 7 bases and V by 7 bases; bases with no gene match: 6.

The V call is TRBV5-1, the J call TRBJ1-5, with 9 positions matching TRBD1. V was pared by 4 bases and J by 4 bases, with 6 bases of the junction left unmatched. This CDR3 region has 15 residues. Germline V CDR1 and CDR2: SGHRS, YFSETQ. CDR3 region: CASSASGTGNQPQHF. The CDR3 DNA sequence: TGCGCCAGCAGCGCGTCCGGGACAGGGAATCAGCCCCAGCATTTT.